This TCR beta chain was sequenced for a study of shared clonotypes between healthy human individuals (dated by TCRdb to about 2020). Some background on the complete study: A couple of women and a few men aged 18 to 49 years were included in the cohort. Between about 0.9 and 8.9 billion PBMCs per donor were obtained by leukapheresis. To increase sequencing depth and limit assay-specific biases, different laboratories used diverse techniques to prepare libraries and sequence TCR repertoires. For each donor, CD4 naive and CD4 memory were each run on three plates, CD8 naive on two plates, and CD8 memory on one plate. Blood TCR repertoires of five healthy adults were deeply sequenced to estimate repertoire size and the extent of clonotype sharing between individuals.

Healthy HIV-negative adults with no recently reported acute infections or vaccinations were included as donors. Every donor was a Caucasian adult residing in Nashville, Tennessee, USA. CD4+ T cells were enriched through magnetic negative selection, after which naive cells were positively selected on CD45RA and the remaining negative fraction served as the memory subset. Blood was obtained by leukapheresis, after which PBMCs were separated by Ficoll-Histopaque density gradient centrifugation and cryopreserved in liquid nitrogen vapor phase. Analytical flow cytometry was used to check the purity and quantity of every magnetically sorted T cell population. Each sorted fraction had its genomic DNA isolated and then quantified by UV absorbance on a Nanodrop 2000c. Note on this clone: The antigen it recognizes is unknown. No much larger clone exists at a distance of one base, and base qualities are not known.

Summary of the overall study and its limitations: Clonotypes shared by all four sorted-subset donors showed higher generation probabilities than non-shared clonotypes. When a handful of donors were compared, the shared fraction of clonotypes was approximately 5% for naive CD4, over 3% for naive CD8, 2.3% for memory CD4, and 0.3% to 0.5% for memory CD8. Incomplete sequencing was indicated by rarefaction of sorted-subset datasets, despite the large sequencing depth. Larger estimated clonotype richness was generally found for naive subsets than for memory subsets. Based on pairwise subsampling, the degree of clonotype sharing among donors was expected to be affected by sequencing depth. Sampling was restricted to blood, and TCR repertoires in tissue are likely to differ from TCR repertoires in blood. The small number of donors limited the genetic and exposure-history diversity represented.

Using the deep immunoSEQ assay, TCR CDR3 regions were amplified from genomic DNA by multiplex PCR. For each cell subset, the extracted genomic DNA was distributed evenly across all wells of several immunoSEQ 96-well plates, and each plate served as one replicate. Each replicate PCR for sorted subsets received approximately 200 ng genomic DNA, equal to tens of thousands of T cell genomes. Purified libraries were quantified with a Qubit 3.0 fluorometer, sized on a Bioanalyzer 2100, and re-quantified with the KAPA Library Quantification kit. Each immunoSEQ 96-well plate was sequenced on its own single-read 150-cycle Illumina NextSeq 550 flow cell. The source study handled its data this way. Because the immunoSEQ output held only junctional sequences and lacked quality scores, the filtering could not match the filtering applied to full-length reads. To assign V/J genes and CDR3, sequences were annotated using PyIR, a Python wrapper for IgBLAST v1.9, with IMGT germline references. Reads were removed for weak V/J assignments (E-value above 1e-6), missing CDR3, stop codons, out-of-frame junctions, or ambiguous translated residues. V3J clonotypes were defined by identical inferred V gene, J gene, and CDR3 amino acid sequence. Percentage overlap between repertoires was computed as shared unique clonotypes divided by the size of the smaller repertoire. Repertoire richness was assessed with RTK rarefaction, the Chao1 estimator, and Recon v2.1 estimates of unobserved clonotypes. Generation probabilities were computed with OLGA for all TCRbeta clonotypes obtained by the gDNA method from a few donors. TCRdb re-hosts the immuneACCESS table, in-frame sequences only. Its copies lack some clones; in the studies checked, an unresolved V gene accounts for under half of them, and the cause for the rest is not known. Clonal size and the V and J genes are those of that table, whereas D and trimming came from the DNA. Counted in this sample were 600,000 to 700,000 clones; about 80% of them appeared once. In total, the top ten clones hold roughly 2% of the sample.

The specimen sequenced was memory CD4+ T cells sorted from blood. This specimen's cell subset or site label, interpreted: CD45RA-negative fraction. The sequence was collected from a woman aged 25 to 45 in good health.

The sequence in DNA is TGTGCCACCAGCCGAAAGGGTGACAGGGAACAGCCCCAGCATTTT. It specifies CATSRKGDREQPQHF. This receptor chain uses TRBV15 and TRBJ1-5, with TRBD1 identical over 7 junction bases. The V end gives up 5 bases and the J end 7 bases, leaving 11 bases in the junction not matched to a gene. CDR1 and CDR2 are drawn from the germline V gene (reference sequence): LNHNV, YYDKDF. From cysteine to phenylalanine, the CDR3 is 15 amino acids long. Only the CDR3 DNA stays, 45 bases, in frame from base 1.